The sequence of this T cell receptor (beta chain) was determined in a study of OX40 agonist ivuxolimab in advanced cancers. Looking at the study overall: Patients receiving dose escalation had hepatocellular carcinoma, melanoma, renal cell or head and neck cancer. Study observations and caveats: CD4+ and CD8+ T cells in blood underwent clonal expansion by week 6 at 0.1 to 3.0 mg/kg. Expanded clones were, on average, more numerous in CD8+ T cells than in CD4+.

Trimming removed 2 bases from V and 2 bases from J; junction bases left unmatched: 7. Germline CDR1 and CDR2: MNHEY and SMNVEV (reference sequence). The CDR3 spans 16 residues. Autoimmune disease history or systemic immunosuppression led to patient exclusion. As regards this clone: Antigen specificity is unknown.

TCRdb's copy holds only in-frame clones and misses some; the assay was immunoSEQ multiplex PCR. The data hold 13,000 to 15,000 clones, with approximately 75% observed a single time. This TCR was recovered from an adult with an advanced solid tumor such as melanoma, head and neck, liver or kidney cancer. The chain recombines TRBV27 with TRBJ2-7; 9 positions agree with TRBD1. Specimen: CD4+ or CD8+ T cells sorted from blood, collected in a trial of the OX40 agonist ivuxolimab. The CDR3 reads CASSLQPGDRAYEQYF. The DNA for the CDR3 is TGTGCCAGCAGTTTACAGCCGGGGGACAGGGCCTACGAGCAGTACTTC.